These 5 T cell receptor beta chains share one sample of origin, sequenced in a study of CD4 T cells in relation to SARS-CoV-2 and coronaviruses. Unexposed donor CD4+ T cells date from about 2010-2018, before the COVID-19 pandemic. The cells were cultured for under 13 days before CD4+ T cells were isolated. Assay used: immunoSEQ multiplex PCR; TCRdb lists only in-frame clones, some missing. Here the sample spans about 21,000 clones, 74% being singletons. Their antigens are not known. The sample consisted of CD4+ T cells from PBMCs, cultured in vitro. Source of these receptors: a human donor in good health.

This CDR3 reads CASSTGDYNEQFF. The CDR3 DNA follows: TGTGCCAGCAGCACAGGGGACTACAATGAGCAGTTCTTC. The chain employs TRBV7-7 and TRBJ2-1; 7 bases match TRBD1. The CDR3 is 13 residues long. J gave up 3 bases and V 5 bases, and 1 base lay outside the gene matches. The germline V gene encodes CDR1 SSHAT and CDR2 FNYEAQ (reference sequence).

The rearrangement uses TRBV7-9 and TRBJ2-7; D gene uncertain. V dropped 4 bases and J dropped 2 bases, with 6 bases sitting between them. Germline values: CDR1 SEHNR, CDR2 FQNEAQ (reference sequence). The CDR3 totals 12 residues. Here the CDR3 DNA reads TGTGCCAGCAGCTCCTTAACCTACGAGCAGTACTTC. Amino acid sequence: CASSSLTYEQYF.

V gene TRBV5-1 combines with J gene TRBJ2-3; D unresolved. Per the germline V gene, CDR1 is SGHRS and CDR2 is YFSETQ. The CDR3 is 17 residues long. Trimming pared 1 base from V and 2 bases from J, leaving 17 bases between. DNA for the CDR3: TGCGCCAGCAGCTTGAGTCAGGCAGGCACAGTCACAGATACGCAGTATTTT. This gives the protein CASSLSQAGTVTDTQYF. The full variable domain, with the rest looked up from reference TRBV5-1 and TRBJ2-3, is KAGVTQTPRYLIKTRGQQVTLSCSPISGHRSVSWYQQTPGQGLQFLFEYFSETQRNKGNFPGRFSGRQFSNSRSEMNVSTLELGDSALYLCASSLSQAGTVTDTQYFGPGTRLTVL.

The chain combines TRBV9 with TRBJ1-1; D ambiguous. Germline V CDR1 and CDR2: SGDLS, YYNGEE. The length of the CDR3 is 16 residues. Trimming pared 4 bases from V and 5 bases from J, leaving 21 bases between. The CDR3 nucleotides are TGTGCCAGCAGCTCGATGGGGTTGTCGTCCATGACTGAAGCTTTCTTT. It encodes CASSSMGLSSMTEAFF. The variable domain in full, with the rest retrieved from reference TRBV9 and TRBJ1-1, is DSGVTQTPKHLITATGQRVTLRCSPRSGDLSVYWYQQSLDQGLQFLIQYYNGEERAKGNILERFSAQQFPDLHSELNLSSLELGDSALYFCASSSMGLSSMTEAFFGQGTRLTVV.

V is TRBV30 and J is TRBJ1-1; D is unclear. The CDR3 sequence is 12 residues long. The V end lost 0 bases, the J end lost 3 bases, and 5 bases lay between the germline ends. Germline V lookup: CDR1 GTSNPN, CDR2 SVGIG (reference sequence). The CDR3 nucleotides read TGTGCCTGGAGTGTAGATTACACTGAAGCTTTCTTT. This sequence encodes CAWSVDYTEAFF.